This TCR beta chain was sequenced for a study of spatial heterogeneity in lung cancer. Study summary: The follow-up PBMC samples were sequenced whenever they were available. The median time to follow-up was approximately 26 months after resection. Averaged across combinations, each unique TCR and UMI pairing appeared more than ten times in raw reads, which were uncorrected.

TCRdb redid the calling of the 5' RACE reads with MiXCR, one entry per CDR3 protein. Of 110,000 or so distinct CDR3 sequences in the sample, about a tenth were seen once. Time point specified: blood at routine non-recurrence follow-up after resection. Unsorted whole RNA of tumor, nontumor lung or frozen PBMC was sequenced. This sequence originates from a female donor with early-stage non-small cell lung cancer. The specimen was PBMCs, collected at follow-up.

CDR3 residues: CASNQPSGSLNEQYF. In nucleotides, the CDR3 is TGTGCCAGCAACCAACCTAGCGGGAGTCTAAACGAGCAGTACTTC. The chain couples TRBV28 to TRBJ2-7; TRBD2 matches 10 bases. The CDR3 length is 15 residues. Germline-derived CDR1 and CDR2 are MDHEN and SYDVKM. The J segment lost 5 bases and the V segment lost 7 bases, leaving 11 bases of the junction unmatched.